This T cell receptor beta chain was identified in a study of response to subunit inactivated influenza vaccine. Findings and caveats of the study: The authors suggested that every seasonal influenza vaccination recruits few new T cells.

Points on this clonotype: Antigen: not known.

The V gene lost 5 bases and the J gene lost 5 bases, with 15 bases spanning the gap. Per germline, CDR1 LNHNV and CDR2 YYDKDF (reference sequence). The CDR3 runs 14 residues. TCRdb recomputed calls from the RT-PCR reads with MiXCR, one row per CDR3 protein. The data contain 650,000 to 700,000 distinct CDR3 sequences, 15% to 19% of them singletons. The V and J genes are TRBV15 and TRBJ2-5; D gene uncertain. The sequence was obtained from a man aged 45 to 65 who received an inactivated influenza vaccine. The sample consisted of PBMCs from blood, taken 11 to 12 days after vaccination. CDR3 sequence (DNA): TGTGCCACCAGCTCGAGCGTGGGATGGGAGACCCAGTACTTC. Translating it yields CATSSSVGWETQYF.